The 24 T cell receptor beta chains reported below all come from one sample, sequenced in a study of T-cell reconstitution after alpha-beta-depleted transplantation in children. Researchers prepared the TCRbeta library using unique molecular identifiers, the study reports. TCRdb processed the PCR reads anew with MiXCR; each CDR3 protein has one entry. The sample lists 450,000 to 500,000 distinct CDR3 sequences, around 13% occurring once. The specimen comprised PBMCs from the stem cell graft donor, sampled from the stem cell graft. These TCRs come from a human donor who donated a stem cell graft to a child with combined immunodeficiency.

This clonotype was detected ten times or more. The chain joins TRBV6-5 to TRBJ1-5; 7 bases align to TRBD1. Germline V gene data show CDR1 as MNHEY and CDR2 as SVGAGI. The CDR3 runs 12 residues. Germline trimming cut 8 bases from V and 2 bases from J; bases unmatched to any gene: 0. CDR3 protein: CASGTGNQPQHF. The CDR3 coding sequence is TGTGCCAGCGGGACAGGCAATCAGCCCCAGCATTTT.

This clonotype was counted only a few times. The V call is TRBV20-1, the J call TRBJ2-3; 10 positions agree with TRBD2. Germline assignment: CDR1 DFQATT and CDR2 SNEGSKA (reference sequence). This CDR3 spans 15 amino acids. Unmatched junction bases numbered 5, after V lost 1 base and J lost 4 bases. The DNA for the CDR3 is TGCAGTGCTAGAGTGAGCGGGGGGGTGGCAGATACGCAGTATTTT. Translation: CSARVSGGVADTQYF.

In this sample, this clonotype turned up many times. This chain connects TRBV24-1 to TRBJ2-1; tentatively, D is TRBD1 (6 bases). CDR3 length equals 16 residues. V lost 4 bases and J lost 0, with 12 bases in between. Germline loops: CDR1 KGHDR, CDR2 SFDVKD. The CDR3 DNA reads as TGTGCCACCAGTGACCGGACAGTAAGCTCCTACAATGAGCAGTTCTTC. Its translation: CATSDRTVSSYNEQFF.

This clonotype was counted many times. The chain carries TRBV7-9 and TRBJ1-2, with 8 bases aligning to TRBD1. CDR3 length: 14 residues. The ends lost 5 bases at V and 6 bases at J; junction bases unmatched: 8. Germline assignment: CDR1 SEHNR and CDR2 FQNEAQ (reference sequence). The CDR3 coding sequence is TGTGCCAGCAGCAAAGCAGGGGGCGCCCATGGCTACACCTTC. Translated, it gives CASSKAGGAHGYTF.

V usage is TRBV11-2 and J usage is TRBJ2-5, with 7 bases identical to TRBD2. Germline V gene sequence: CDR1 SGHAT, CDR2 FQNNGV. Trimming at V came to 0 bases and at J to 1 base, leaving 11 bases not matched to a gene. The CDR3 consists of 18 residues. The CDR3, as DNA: TGTGCCAGCAGCTTAGATCAGGGAGCGGGATGGTCCCAAGAGACCCAGTACTTC. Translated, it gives CASSLDQGAGWSQETQYF. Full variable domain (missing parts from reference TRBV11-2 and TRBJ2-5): EAGVAQSPRYKIIEKRQSVAFWCNPISGHATLYWYQQILGQGPKLLIQFQNNGVVDDSQLPKDRFSAERLKGVDSTLKIQPAKLEDSAVYLCASSLDQGAGWSQETQYFGPGTRLLVL.

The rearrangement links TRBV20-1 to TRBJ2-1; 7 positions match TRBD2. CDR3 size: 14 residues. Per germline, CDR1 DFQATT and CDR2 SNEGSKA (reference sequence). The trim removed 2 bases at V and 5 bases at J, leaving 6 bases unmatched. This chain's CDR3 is CSARPAGVDNEQFF. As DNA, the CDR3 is TGCAGTGCTAGACCGGCGGGAGTAGACAATGAGCAGTTCTTC.

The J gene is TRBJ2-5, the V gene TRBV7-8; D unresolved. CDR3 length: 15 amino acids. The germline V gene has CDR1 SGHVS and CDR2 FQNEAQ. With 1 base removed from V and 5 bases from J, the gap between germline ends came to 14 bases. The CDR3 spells CASSLVFGLLETQYF. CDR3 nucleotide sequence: TGTGCCAGCAGCTTAGTTTTTGGGTTGTTGGAGACCCAGTACTTC.

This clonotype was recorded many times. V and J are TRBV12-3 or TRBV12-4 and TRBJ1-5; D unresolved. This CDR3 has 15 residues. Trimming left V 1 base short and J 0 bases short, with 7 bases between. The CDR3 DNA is TGTGCCAGCAGTTTAGAGGGAGGTAGCAATCAGCCCCAGCATTTT. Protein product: CASSLEGGSNQPQHF.

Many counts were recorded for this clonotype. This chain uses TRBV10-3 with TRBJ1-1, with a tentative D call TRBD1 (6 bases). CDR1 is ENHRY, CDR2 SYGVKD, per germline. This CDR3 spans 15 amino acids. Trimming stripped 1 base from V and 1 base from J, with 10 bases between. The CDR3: CAISEWSGENTEAFF. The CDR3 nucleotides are TGTGCCATCAGTGAGTGGTCAGGGGAGAACACTGAAGCTTTCTTT.

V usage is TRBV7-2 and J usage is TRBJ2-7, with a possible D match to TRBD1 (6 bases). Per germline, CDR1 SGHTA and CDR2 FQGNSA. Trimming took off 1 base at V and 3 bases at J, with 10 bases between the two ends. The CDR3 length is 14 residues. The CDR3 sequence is CASSLVVGGYEQYF. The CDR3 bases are TGTGCCAGCAGCTTAGTAGTAGGGGGCTACGAGCAGTACTTC.

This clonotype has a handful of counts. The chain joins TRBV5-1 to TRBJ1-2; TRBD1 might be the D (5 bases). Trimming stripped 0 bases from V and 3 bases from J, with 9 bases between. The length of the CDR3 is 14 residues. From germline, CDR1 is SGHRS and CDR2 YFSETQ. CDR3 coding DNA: TGCGCCAGCAGCTTGGCCGCCAGGGACTATGGCTACACCTTC. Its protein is CASSLAARDYGYTF.

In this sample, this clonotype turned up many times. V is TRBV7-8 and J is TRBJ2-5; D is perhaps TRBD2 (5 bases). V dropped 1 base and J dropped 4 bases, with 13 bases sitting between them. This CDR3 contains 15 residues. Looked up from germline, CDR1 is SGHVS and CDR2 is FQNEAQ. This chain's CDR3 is CASSLGFRDRETQYF. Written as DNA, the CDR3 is TGTGCCAGCAGCTTAGGGTTCCGGGATCGAGAGACCCAGTACTTC.

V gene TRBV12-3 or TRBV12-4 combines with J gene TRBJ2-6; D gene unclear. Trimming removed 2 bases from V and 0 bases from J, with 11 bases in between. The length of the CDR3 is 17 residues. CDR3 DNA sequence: TGTGCCAGCAGTTTACAGGCGGCCGGCTCTGGGGCCAACGTCCTGACTTTC. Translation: CASSLQAAGSGANVLTF.

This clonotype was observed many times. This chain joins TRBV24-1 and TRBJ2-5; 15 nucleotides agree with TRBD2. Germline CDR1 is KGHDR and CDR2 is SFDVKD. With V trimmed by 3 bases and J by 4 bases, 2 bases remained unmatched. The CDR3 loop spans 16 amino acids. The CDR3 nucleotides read TGTGCCACCAGTGATCCGGGACTAGCGGGAGGAGAGACCCAGTACTTC. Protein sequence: CATSDPGLAGGETQYF.

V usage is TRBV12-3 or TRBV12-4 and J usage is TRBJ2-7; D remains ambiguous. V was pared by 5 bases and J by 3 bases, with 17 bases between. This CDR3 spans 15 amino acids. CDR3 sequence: CASSLRALTDYEQYF. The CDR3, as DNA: TGTGCCAGCAGTCTCCGGGCCCTGACGGACTACGAGCAGTACTTC.

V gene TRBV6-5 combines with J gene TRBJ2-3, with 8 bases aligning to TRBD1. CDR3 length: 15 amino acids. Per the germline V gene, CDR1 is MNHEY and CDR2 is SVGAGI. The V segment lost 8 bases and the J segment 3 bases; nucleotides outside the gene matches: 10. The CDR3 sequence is CASHRDRRATDTQYF. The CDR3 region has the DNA TGTGCCAGCCATAGGGACAGGAGGGCGACAGATACGCAGTATTTT.

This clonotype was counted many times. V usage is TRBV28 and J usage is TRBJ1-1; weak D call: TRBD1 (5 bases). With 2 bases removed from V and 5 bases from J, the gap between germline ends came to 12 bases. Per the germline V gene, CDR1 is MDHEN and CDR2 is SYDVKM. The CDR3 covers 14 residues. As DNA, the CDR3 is TGTGCCAGCAGTTTAACATACGGGGGGACTGAAGCTTTCTTT. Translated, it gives CASSLTYGGTEAFF.

The CDR3 here is CATSGEWVYGNEQFF. CDR3 DNA sequence: TGTGCCACCAGTGGGGAGTGGGTATACGGCAATGAGCAGTTCTTC. The rearrangement links TRBV24-1 to TRBJ2-1; a possible D gene is TRBD2 (5 bases). The CDR3 totals 15 residues. V lost 5 bases and J 6 bases, leaving 16 bases between the germline ends. Germline V gives CDR1 KGHDR, CDR2 SFDVKD.

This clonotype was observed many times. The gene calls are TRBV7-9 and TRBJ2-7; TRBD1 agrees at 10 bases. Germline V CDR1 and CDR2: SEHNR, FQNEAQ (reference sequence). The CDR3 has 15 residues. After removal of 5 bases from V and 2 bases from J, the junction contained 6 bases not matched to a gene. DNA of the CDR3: TGTGCCAGCAGCGAGGGACAGGGGATTACCTACGAGCAGTACTTC. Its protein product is CASSEGQGITYEQYF.

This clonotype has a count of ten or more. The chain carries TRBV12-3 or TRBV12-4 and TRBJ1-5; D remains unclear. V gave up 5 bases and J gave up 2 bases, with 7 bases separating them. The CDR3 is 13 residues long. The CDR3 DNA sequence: TGTGCCAGCAGTCTTAAGGGCAATCAGCCCCAGCATTTT. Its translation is CASSLKGNQPQHF.

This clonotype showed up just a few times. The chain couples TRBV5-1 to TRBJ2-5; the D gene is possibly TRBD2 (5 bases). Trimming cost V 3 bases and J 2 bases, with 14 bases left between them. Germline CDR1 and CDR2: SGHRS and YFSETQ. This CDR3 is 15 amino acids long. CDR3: CASSSGEGLQETQYF. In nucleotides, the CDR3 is TGCGCCAGCAGCTCTGGAGAGGGCTTACAAGAGACCCAGTACTTC.

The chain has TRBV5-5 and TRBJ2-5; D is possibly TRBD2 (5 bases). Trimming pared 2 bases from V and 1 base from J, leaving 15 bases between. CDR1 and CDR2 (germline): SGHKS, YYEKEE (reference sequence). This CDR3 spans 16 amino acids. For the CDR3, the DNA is TGTGCCAGCAGCTTCGGCAACGGGAATATCCAAGAGACCCAGTACTTC. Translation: CASSFGNGNIQETQYF.

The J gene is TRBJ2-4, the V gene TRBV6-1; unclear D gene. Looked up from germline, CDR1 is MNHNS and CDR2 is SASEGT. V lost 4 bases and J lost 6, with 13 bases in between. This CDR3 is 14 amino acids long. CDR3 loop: CASSADFWANIQYF. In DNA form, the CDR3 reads TGTGCCAGCAGTGCCGATTTTTGGGCAAACATTCAGTACTTC.

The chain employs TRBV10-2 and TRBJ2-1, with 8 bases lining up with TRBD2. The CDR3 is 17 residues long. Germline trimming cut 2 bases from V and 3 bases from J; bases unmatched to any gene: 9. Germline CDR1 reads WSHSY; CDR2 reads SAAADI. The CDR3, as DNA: TGCGCCAGCAGTGAGCCTCTGGTAGCGGGGAACTACAATGAGCAGTTCTTC. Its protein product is CASSEPLVAGNYNEQFF.